The present entry profiles one T cell receptor beta chain with its context. Only in-frame clones appear in the TCRdb table, and some are missing; sequencing was by immunoSEQ multiplex PCR. The sample lists approximately 180,000 clones; 76% were seen once. This sample was taken from a study of blood T cell repertoires in COVID-19. The trim removed 5 bases at V and 4 bases at J, leaving 6 bases unmatched. Germline assignment: CDR1 SGHVS and CDR2 FQNEAQ. The CDR3 consists of 14 residues. The chain combines TRBV7-8 with TRBJ1-2; 8 bases are a match to TRBD1. This clonotype was sampled from a woman aged 50 to 60 with acute COVID-19. The specimen sequenced was PBMCs or T cells enriched from blood (not recorded which). CDR3 amino acids: CASSEQGTGYGYTF. CDR3 DNA: TGTGCCAGCAGCGAACAGGGGACAGGCTATGGCTACACCTTC.